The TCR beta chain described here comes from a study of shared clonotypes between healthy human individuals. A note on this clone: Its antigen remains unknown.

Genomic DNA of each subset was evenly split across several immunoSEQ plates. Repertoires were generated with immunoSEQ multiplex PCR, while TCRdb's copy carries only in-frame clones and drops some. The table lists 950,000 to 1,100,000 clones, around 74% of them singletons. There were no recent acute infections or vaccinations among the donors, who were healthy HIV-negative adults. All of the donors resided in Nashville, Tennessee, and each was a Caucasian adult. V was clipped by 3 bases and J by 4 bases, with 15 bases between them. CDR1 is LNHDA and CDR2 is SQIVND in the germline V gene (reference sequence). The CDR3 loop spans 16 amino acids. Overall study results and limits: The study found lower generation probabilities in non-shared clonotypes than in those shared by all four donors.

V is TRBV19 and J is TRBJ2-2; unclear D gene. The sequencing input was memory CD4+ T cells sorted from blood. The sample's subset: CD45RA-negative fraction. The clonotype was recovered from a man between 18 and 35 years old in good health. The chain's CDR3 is CASSIGLPPSTGELFF. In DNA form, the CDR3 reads TGTGCCAGTAGTATCGGGCTGCCTCCGAGCACCGGGGAGCTGTTTTTT. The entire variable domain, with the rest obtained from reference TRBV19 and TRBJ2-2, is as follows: DGGITQSPKYLFRKEGQNVTLSCEQNLNHDAMYWYRQDPGQGLRLIYYSQIVNDFQKGDIAEGYSVSREKKESFPLTVTSAQKNPTAFYLCASSIGLPPSTGELFFGEGSRLTVL.